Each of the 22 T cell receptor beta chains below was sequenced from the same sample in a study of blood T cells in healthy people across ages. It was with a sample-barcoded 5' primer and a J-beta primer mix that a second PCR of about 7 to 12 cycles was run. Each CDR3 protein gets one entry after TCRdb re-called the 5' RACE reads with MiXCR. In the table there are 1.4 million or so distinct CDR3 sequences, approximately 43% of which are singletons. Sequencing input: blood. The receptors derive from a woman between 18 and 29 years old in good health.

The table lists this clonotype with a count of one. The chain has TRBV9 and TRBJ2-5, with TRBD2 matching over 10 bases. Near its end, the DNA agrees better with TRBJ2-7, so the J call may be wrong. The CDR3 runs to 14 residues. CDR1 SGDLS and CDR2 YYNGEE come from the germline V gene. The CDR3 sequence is CASSEGLASGEQYF. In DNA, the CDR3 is TGTGCCAGCAGCGAGGGACTAGCGTCAGGCGAGCAGTACTTC.

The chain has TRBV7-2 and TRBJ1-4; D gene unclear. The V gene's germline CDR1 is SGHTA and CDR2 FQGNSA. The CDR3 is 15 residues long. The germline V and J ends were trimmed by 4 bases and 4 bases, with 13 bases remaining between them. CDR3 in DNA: TGTGCCAGCAGCTCCTCGGCCCAAATTAATGAAAAACTGTTTTTT. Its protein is CASSSSAQINEKLFF.

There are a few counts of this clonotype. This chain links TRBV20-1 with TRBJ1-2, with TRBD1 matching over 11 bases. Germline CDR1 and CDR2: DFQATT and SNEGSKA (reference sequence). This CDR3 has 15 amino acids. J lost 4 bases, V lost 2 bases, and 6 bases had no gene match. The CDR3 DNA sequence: TGCAGTGCTAGATCGCCGGGACAGGGGGGCTATGGCTACACCTTC. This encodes CSARSPGQGGYGYTF.

CDR3 DNA: TGTGCCAGCAGCACCGGGACAGGCTATAATTCACCCCTCCACTTT. Translation: CASSTGTGYNSPLHF. The V and J genes are TRBV7-9 and TRBJ1-6, with 8 bases lining up with TRBD1. The CDR3 contains 15 residues. V gave up 5 bases and J gave up 3 bases; unmatched junction bases: 3. Germline CDR1 SEHNR, CDR2 FQNEAQ (reference sequence).

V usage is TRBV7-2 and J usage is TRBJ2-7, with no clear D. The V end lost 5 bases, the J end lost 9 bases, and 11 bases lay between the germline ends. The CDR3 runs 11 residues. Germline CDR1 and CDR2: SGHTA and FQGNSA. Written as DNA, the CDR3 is TGTGCCAGCAGCCCGGGCACGCTGCAGTACTTC. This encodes CASSPGTLQYF.

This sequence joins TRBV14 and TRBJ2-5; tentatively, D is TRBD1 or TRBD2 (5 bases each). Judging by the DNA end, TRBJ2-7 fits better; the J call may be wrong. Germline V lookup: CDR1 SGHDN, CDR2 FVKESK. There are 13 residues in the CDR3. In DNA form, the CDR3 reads TGTGCCAGCAGCCAAGATGTGGGGACCGAGCAGTACTTC. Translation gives CASSQDVGTEQYF.

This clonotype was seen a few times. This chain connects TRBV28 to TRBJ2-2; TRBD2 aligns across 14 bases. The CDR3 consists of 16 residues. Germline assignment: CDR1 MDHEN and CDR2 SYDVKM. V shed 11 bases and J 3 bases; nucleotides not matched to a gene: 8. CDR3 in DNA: TGTGCCGGCCTCGGGACTAGCGGGAGAGACACCGGGGAGCTGTTTTTT. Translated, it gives CAGLGTSGRDTGELFF.

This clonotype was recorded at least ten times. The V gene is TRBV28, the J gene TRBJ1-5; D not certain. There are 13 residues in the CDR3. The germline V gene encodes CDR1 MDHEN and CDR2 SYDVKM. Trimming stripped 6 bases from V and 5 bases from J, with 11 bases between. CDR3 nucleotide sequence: TGTGCCAGCAGCCGGACGGATTATCAGCCCCAGCATTTT. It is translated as CASSRTDYQPQHF.

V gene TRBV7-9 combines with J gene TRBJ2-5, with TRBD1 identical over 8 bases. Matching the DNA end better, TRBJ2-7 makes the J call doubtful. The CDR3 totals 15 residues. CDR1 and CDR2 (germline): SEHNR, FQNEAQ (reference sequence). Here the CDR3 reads CASSLIRTGNIEQYF. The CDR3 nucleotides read TGTGCCAGCAGTCTAATAAGGACAGGGAACATCGAGCAGTACTTC.

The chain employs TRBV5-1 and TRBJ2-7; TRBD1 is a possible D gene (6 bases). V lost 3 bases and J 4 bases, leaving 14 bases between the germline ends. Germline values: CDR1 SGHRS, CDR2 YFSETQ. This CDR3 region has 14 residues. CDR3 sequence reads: CASSSITQGYEQYF. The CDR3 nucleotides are TGCGCCAGCAGCTCAATTACACAGGGTTACGAGCAGTACTTC.

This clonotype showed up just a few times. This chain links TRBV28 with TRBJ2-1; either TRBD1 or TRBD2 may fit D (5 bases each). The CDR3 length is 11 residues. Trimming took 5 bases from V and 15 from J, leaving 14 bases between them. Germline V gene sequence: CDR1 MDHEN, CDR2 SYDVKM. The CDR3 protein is CASSSRERGFF. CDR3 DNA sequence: TGTGCCAGCAGTAGCCGGGAAAGGGGGTTCTTC.

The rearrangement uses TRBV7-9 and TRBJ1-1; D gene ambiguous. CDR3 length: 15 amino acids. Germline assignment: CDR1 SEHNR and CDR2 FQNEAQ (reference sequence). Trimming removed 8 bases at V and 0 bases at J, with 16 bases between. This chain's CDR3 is CASGPIWAVNTEAFF. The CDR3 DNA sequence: TGTGCCAGCGGCCCAATCTGGGCGGTGAACACTGAAGCTTTCTTT.

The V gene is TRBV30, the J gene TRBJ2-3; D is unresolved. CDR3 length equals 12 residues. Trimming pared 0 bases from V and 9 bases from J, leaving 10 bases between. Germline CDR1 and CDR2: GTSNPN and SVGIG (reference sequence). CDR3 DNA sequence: TGTGCCTGGAGTGTACTCAAGCAGACGCAGTATTTT. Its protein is CAWSVLKQTQYF.

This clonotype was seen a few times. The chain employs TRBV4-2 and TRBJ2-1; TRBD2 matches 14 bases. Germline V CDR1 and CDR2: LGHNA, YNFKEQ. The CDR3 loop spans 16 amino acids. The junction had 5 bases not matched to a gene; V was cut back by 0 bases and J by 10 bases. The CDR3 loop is CASSQDSTSGRGEQFF. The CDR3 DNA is TGTGCCAGCAGCCAAGATTCGACTAGCGGGAGGGGAGAGCAGTTCTTC.

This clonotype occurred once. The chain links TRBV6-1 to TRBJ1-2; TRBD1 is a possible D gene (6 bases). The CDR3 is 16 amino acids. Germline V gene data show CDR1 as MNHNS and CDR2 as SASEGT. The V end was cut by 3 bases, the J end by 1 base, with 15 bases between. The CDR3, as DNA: TGTGCCAGCAGTGAGTCGTGGACAGCCCTTAACTATGGCTACACCTTC. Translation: CASSESWTALNYGYTF.

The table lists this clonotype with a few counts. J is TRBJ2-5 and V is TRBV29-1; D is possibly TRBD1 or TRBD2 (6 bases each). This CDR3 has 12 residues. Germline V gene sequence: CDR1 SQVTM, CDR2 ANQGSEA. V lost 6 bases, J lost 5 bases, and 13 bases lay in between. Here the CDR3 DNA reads TGCAGCGTCGGAGGGCAGGGGGAGACCCAGTACTTC. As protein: CSVGGQGETQYF.

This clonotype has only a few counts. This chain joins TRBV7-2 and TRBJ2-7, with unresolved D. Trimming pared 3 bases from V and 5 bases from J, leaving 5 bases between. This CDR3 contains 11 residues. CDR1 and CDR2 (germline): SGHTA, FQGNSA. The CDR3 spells CASSFHHEQYF. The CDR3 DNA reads TGTGCCAGCAGCTTTCATCACGAGCAGTACTTC.

The CDR3 nucleotides read TGCAGCGCCAGGTGGCCGGGAACCGGGGAGCTGTTTTTT. Translating gives CSARWPGTGELFF. This chain uses TRBV29-1 with TRBJ2-2, with D possibly TRBD2 on 5 matching bases. Trimming left V 7 bases short and J 5 bases short, with 14 bases between. There are 13 residues in the CDR3. Germline V gene lookup returns CDR1 SQVTM and CDR2 ANQGSEA.

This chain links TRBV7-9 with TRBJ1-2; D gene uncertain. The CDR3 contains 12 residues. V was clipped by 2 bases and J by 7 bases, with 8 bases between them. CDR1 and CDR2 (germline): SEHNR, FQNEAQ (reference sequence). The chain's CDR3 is CASSLSVSGYTF. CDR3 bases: TGTGCCAGCAGCTTAAGTGTGTCTGGCTACACCTTC.

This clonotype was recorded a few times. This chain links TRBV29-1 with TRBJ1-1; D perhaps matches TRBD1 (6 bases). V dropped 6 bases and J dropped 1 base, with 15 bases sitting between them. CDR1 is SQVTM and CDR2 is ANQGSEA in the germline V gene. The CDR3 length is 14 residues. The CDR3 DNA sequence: TGCAGCGTGGCGGCCGGGACATCGAACACTGAAGCTTTCTTT. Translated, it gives CSVAAGTSNTEAFF.

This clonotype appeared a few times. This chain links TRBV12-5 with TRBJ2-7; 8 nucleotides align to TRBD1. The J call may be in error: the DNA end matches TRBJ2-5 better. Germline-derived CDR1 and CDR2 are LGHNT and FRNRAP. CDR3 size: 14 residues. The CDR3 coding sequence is TGTGCTAGTGGTATTGGGACAGGACCAGAGACCCAGTACTTC. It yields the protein CASGIGTGPETQYF.

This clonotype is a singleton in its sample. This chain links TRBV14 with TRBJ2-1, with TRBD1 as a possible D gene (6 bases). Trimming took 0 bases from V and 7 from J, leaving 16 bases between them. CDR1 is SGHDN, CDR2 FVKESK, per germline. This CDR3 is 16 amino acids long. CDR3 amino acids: CASSQDIGQLPNEQFF. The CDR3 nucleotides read TGTGCCAGCAGCCAAGATATCGGACAGCTTCCAAATGAGCAGTTCTTC.